The clone carrying this T cell receptor (beta chain) was counted ten times or more. As yet, its antigen is unknown. Likely a read error: the CDR3 ends without its conserved phenylalanine or tryptophan. The limits of the CDR3 on the DNA are not certain, so only TCRdb's listed CDR3 is given. The data are from a study of early T cells in non-severe SARS-CoV-2 infection. As for the study in general: Unsorted whole blood bulk RNA was sequenced, with unpaired chains.

Study outcomes and limitations: CD4 and private specificities were missed by VDJdb matching, which favored anti-spike CD8 responses.

Attached unique molecular identifiers marked individual cDNA molecules. TCRdb re-derived calls from the 5' RACE reads in MiXCR, one entry per CDR3 protein. This table holds approximately 32,000 distinct CDR3 sequences, around 4.2% found once. The germline V gene has CDR1 SGHDT and CDR2 YYEEEE. Ends included, the CDR3 has 13 residues. This sequence was found in an adult who was a healthcare worker with PCR-confirmed SARS-CoV-2 infection or an uninfected control (not recorded which). Sequencing was done on a sample of whole blood. The V gene is TRBV5-6, the J gene TRBJ2-1; TRBD2, the table's D call, was not compared with the DNA. The CDR3 sequence is CASSLKSGTSGLH.